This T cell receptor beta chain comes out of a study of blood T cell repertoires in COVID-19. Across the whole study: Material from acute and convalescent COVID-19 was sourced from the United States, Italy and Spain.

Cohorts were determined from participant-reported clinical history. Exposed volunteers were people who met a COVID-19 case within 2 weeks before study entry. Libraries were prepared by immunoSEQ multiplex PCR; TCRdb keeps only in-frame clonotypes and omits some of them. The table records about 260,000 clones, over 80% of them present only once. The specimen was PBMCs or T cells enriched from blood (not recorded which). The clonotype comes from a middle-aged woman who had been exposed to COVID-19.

As DNA, the CDR3 is TGTGCCAGCAGTTACTCGATGGACTCGCCTGGCACAGATACGCAGTATTTT. Translating gives CASSYSMDSPGTDTQYF. This sequence joins TRBV6-2 or TRBV6-3 and TRBJ2-3; D is perhaps TRBD2 (5 bases). CDR3 length: 17 amino acids. V shed 0 bases and J shed 1 base, with 14 bases lying between them. Germline loops: CDR1 MNHEY, CDR2 SVGEGT.